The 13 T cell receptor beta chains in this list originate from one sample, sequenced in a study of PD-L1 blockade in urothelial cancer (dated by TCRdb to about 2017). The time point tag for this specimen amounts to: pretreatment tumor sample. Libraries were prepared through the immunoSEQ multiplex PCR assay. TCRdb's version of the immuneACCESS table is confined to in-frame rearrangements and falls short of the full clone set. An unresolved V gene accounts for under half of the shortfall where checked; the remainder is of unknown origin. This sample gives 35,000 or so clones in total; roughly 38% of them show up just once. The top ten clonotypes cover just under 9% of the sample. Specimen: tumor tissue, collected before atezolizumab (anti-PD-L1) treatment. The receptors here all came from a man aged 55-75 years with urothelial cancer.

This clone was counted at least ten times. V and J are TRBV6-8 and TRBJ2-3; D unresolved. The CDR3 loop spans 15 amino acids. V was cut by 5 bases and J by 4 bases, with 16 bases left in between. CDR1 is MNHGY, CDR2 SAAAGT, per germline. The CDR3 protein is CASSPSGLPPDTQYF. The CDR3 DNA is TGTGCCAGCAGTCCCTCCGGTCTCCCCCCAGATACGCAGTATTTT.

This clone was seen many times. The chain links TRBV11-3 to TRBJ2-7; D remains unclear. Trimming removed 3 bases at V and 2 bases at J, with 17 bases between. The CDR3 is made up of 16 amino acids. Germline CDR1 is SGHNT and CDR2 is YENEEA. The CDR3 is CASSLGDGRLTYEQYF. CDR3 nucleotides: TGTGCCAGCAGCTTGGGTGACGGACGGCTAACCTACGAGCAGTACTTC.

CDR3 DNA sequence: TGTGCCAGTAGTCCTGAGACCGTAGCCAAAAACATTCAGTACTTC. Protein product: CASSPETVAKNIQYF. The V and J genes are TRBV19 and TRBJ2-4; D remains unclear. CDR3 size: 15 residues. Trimming removed 5 bases from V and 0 bases from J, with 11 bases in between. Germline lookup yields CDR1 LNHDA and CDR2 SQIVND (reference sequence).

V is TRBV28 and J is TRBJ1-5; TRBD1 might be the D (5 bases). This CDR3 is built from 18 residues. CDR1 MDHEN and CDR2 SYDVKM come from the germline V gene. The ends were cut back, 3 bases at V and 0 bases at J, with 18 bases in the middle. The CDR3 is CASSFGSGIGYSNQPQHF. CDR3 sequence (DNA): TGTGCCAGCAGTTTTGGGTCAGGGATTGGGTATAGCAATCAGCCCCAGCATTTT.

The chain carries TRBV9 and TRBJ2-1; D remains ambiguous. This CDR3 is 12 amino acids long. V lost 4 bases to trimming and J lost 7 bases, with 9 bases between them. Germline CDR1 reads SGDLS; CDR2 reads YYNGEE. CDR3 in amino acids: CASSPNANEQFF. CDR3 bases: TGTGCCAGCAGCCCAAACGCGAATGAGCAGTTCTTC.

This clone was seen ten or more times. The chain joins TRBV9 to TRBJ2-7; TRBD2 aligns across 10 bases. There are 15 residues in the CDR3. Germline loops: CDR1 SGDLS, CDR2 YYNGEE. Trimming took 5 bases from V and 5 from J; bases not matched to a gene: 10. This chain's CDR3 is CASSDNVLAGNEQYF. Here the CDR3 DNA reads TGTGCCAGCAGTGATAATGTACTAGCGGGAAACGAGCAGTACTTC.

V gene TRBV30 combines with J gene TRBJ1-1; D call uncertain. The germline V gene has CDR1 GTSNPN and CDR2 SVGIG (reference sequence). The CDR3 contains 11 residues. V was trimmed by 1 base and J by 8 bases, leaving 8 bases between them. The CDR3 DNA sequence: TGTGCCTGGAGTGCGGGGAGGGAAGCTTTCTTT. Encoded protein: CAWSAGREAFF.

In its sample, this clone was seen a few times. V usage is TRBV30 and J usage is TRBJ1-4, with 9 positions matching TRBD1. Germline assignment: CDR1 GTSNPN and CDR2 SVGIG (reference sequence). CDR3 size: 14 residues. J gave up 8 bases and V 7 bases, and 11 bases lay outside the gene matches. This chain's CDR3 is CAYTSQGAGEKLFF. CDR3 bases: TGTGCCTACACTTCACAGGGGGCGGGGGAAAAACTGTTTTTT.

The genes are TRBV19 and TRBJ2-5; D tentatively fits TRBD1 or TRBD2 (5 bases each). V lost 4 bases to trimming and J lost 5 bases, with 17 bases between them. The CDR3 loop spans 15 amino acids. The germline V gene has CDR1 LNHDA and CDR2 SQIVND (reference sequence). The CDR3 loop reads CASSTWDPLGETQYF. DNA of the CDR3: TGTGCCAGTAGTACCTGGGACCCCTTGGGGGAGACCCAGTACTTC. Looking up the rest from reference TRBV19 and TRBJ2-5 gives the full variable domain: DGGITQSPKYLFRKEGQNVTLSCEQNLNHDAMYWYRQDPGQGLRLIYYSQIVNDFQKGDIAEGYSVSREKKESFPLTVTSAQKNPTAFYLCASSTWDPLGETQYFGPGTRLLVL.

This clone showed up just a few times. CDR3 sequence: CAWSVLGEKLFF. The CDR3 DNA reads as TGTGCCTGGAGTGTACTGGGAGAAAAACTGTTTTTT. V and J are TRBV30 and TRBJ1-4; D unclear. Trimming pared 0 bases from V and 8 bases from J, leaving 7 bases between. The CDR3 totals 12 residues. From germline, CDR1 is GTSNPN and CDR2 SVGIG (reference sequence).

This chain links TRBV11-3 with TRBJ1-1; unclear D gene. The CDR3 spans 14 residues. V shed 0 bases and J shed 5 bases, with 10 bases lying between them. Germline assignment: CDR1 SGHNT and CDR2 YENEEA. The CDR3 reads CASSLDRPGTEAFF. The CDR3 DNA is TGTGCCAGCAGCTTAGATCGACCTGGTACTGAAGCTTTCTTT.

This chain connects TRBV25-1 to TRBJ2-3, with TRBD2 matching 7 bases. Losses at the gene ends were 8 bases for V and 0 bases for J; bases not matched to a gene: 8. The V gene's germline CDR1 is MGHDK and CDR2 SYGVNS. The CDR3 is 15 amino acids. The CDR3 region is CASGAAGRSTDTQYF. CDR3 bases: TGTGCCAGCGGGGCAGCGGGAAGGAGCACAGATACGCAGTATTTT.

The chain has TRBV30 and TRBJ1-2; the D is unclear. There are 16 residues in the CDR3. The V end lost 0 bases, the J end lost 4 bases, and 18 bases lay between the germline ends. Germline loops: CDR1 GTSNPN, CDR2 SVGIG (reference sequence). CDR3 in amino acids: CAWSVSRTRAVYGYTF. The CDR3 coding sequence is TGTGCCTGGAGTGTGAGTCGGACTCGGGCGGTCTATGGCTACACCTTC.